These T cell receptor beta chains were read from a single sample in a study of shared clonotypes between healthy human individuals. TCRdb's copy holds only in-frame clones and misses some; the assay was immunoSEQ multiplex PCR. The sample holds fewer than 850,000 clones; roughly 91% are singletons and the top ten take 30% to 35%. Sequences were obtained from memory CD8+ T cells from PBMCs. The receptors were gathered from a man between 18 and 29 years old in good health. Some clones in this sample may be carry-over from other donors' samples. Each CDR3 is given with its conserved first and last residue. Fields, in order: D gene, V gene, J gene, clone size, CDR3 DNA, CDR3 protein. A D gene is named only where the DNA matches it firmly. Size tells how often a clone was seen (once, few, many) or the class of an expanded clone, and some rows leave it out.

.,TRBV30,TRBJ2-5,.,TGTGCCTGGAGTGTCATTCGGGGAATAGGGGAGACCCAGTACTTC,CAWSVIRGIGETQYF
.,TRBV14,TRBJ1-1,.,TGTGCCAGCAGCCTCCCCCTCGGGGGGGGCGCTTTCTTT,CASSLPLGGGAFF
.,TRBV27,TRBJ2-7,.,TGTGCCAGCATGTTGGGCCGGGGGAGCCACTACGAGCAGTACTTC,CASMLGRGSHYEQYF
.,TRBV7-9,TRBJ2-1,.,TGTGCCAGCAGCTTAGAGGCTGCGAATGAGCAGTTCTTC,CASSLEAANEQFF
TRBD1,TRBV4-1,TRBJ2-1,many,TGCGCCAGCAGCCAAGAGGACAGGGAGAGCGATGAGCAGTTCTTC,CASSQEDRESDEQFF
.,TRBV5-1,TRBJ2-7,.,TGCGCCAGCAGCTTGGTATTCGGGGGAAAAGGTTACGAGCAGTACTTC,CASSLVFGGKGYEQYF
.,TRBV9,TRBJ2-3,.,TGTGCCAGCAGCCGAGGGTTGGGTTCGAAAGATACGCAGTATTTT,CASSRGLGSKDTQYF
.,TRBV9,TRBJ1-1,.,TGTGCCAGCAGCGTAGACACAGGGAACACTGAAGCTTTCTTT,CASSVDTGNTEAFF
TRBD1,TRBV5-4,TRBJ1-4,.,TGTGCCAGCAACAATGACAGGGGTGATGAAAAACTGTTTTTT,CASNNDRGDEKLFF
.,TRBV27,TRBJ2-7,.,TGTGCCAGCAGTTTATATGCACTTAACTACGAGCAGTACTTC,CASSLYALNYEQYF
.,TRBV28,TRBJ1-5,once,TGTGCCAGTACCCGACCAAACAGGGTCGATCAGCCCCAGCATTTT,CASTRPNRVDQPQHF
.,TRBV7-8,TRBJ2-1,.,TGTGCCAGCAGCTTAGTCGCGGGGGCGCCTAATGAGCAGTTCTTC,CASSLVAGAPNEQFF
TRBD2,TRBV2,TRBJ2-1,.,TGTGCCAGCAGTGAGGGGCGGGAGGACTACAATGAGCAGTTCTTC,CASSEGREDYNEQFF
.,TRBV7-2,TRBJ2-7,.,TGTGCCAGCAGCCCATACAAGGCCTACGAGCAGTACTTC,CASSPYKAYEQYF
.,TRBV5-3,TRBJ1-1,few,TGTGCCAGCAGCTTGAGGGGCACTGAAGCTTTCTTT,CASSLRGTEAFF
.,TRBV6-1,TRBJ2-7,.,TGTGCCAGCAGTGAGGGACGGCGATACGAGCAGTACTTC,CASSEGRRYEQYF
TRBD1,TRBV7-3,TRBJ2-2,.,TGTGCCAGCAGCCCTCGGGACAGCCCGCCCGGGGAGCTGTTTTTT,CASSPRDSPPGELFF
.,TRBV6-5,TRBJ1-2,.,TGTGCCAGCAGGGCAATGGAGGGCTACACCTTC,CASRAMEGYTF
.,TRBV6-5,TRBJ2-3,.,TGTGCCAGCAGTCAATCCCCCCATAGCACAGATACGCAGTATTTT,CASSQSPHSTDTQYF
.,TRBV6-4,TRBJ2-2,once,TGTGCCAGCAGGGCAGTTAACACCGGGGAGCTGTTTTTT,CASRAVNTGELFF
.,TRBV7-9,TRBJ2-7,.,TGTGCCAGCAGCCTAAGTTCCTACGAGCAGTACTTC,CASSLSSYEQYF
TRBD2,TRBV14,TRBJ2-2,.,TGTGCCAGCAGCCCCCGGGGGGGATCGAACACCGGGGAGCTGTTTTTT,CASSPRGGSNTGELFF
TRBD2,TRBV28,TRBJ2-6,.,TGTGCCAGCAGTTTACCCCATTGGCGGGAGAGCTCTGGGGCCAACGTCCTGACTTTC,CASSLPHWRESSGANVLTF
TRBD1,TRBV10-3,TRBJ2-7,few,TGTGCCATCAGCACAGGGGTCTTTACCTACGAGCAGTACTTC,CAISTGVFTYEQYF
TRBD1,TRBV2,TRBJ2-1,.,TGTGCCAGCAGAAAAGACAGGGGTGTCTACAATGAGCAGTTCTTC,CASRKDRGVYNEQFF
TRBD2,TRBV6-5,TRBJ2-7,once,TGTGCCAGCAGCTCCGGGACTAGCGGGAACGAGCAGTACTTC,CASSSGTSGNEQYF
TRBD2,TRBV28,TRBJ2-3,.,TGTGCCAGCAGTTTCAGCGGGAGCCCGTTCGATACGCAGTATTTT,CASSFSGSPFDTQYF
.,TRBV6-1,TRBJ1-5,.,TGTGCCAGCAGTGGTATGGGGCAGCCCCAGCATTTT,CASSGMGQPQHF
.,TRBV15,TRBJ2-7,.,TGTGCCACCAGCAGAGCTCTCGGGGATCTCTACGAGCAGTACTTC,CATSRALGDLYEQYF
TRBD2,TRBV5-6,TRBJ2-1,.,TGTGCCAGCAGCCCGCCGGGACTAGCGGCCAATGAGCAGTTCTTC,CASSPPGLAANEQFF
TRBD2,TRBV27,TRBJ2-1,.,TGTGCCAGCAGTTTATCGGCTAGCGGGAGGGCCTACAATGAGCAGTTCTTC,CASSLSASGRAYNEQFF
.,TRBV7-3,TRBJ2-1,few,TGTGCCAGCAGCTTAAACGCGGGCCAGAGCTCCTACAATGAGCAGTTCTTC,CASSLNAGQSSYNEQFF
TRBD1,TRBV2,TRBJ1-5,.,TGTGCCAGCAGTGAATGGTCAGGGGGCCAGCATTTT,CASSEWSGGQHF
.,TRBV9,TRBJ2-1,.,TGTGCCAGCAGCCCCCCGGGACCCCTCAAACCGAGCTCCTACAATGAGCAGTTCTTC,CASSPPGPLKPSSYNEQFF
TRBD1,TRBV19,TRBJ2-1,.,TGTGCCAGTACCCCTGGGACAGGGCCCCTGAATGAGCAGTTCTTC,CASTPGTGPLNEQFF
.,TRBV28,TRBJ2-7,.,TGTGCCAGCAGTTCCCCCGGGAGACAGACGGACTACGAGCAGTACTTC,CASSSPGRQTDYEQYF
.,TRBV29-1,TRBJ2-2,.,TGCAGCGTCATACAGGGTCCCGGGGAGCTGTTTTTT,CSVIQGPGELFF
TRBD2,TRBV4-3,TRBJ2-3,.,TGCGCCAGCAGCCAAAGGCTAGCGGGAGAGACGACAGATACGCAGTATTTT,CASSQRLAGETTDTQYF
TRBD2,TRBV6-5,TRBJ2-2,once,TGTGCCAGCAGTTACTCGTGGACTAGTCTCACCGGGGAGCTGTTTTTT,CASSYSWTSLTGELFF
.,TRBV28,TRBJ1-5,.,TGTGCCAGCAGTTTAAATTTGAGCAATCAGCCCCAGCATTTT,CASSLNLSNQPQHF
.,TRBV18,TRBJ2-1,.,TGTGCCAGCTCACCGTACTGGGGGGACCCTTACAATGAGCAGTTCTTC,CASSPYWGDPYNEQFF
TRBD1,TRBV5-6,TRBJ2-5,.,TGTGCCAGCAGCTTAGGGACAGGGGGCTTGGAGACCCAGTACTTC,CASSLGTGGLETQYF
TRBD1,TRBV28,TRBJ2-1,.,TGTGCCAGCAGCTCTCCCCACACTTCACCCCTTAAGACAGGGGGTAAAAAATATGAGCAGTTCTTC,CASSSPHTSPLKTGGKKYEQFF
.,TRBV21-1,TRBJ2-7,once,TGTGCCAGGGACTACGAGCAGTACTTC,CARDYEQYF
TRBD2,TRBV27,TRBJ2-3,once,TGTGCCAGCAGCCCTTATGGGGGGGTGTCGGATACGCAGTATTTT,CASSPYGGVSDTQYF
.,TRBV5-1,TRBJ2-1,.,TGCGCCAGCAGCTTGGACAGGGTTTCCTACAATGAGCAGTTCTTC,CASSLDRVSYNEQFF
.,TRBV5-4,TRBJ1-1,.,TGTGCCAGCAGCTTGAGTCGGAAAGAAGCTTTCTTT,CASSLSRKEAFF
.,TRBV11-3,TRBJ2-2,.,TGTGCCAGCAGCTCCCGGGACACCGGGGAGCTGTTTTTT,CASSSRDTGELFF
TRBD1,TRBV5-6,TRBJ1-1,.,TGTGCCAGCAGTTCGGGACAGGGGAACACTGAAGCTTTCTTT,CASSSGQGNTEAFF